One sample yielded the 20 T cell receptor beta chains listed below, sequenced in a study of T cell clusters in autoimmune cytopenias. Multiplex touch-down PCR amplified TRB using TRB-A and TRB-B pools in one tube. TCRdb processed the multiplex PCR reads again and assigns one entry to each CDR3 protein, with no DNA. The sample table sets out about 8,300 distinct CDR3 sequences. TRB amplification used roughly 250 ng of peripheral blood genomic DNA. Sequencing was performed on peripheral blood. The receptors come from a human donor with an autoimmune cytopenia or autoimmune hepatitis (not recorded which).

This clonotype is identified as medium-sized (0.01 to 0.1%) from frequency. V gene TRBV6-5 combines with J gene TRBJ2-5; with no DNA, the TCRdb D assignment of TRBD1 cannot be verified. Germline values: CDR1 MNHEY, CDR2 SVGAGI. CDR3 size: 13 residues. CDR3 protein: CASSNRGQETQYF.

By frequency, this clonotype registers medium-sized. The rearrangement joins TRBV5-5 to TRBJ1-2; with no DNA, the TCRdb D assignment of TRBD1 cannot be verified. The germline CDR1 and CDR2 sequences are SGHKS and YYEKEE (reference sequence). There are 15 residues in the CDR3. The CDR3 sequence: CASSLWDRTNYGYTF.

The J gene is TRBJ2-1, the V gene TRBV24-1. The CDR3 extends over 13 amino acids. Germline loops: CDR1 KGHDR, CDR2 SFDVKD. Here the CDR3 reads CATSDRRGDEQFF.

The chain's CDR3 is CASSPGRTGVTGELFF. The chain has TRBV6-5 and TRBJ2-2; TCRdb selects TRBD1, and the lack of DNA leaves this call unchecked. Germline loops: CDR1 MNHEY, CDR2 SVGAGI. The CDR3 is 16 amino acids.

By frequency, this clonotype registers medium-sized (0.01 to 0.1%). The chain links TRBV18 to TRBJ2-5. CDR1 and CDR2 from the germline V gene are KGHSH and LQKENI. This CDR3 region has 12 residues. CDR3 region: CASSQQGETQYF.

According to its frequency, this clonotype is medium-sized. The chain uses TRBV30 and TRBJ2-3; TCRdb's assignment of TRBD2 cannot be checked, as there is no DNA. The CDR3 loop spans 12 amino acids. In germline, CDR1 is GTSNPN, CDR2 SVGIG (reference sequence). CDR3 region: CAWNSGRNTQYF.

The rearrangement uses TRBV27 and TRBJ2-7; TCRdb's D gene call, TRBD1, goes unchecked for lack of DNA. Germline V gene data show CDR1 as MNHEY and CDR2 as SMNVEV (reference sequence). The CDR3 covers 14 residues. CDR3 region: CASSQQGLIDEQYF.

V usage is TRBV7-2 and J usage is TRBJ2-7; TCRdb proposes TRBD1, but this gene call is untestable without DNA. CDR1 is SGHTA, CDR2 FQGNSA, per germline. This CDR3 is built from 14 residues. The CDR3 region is CASSQGVLRDEQYF.

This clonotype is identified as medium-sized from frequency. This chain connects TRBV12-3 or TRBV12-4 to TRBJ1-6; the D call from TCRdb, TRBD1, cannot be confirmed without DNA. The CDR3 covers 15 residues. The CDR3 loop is CASRPPGQGLSPLHF.

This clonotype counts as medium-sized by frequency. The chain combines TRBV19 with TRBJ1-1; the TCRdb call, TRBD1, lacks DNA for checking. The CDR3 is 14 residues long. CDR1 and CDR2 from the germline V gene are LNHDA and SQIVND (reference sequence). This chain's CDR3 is CASSKDRGGTEAFF.

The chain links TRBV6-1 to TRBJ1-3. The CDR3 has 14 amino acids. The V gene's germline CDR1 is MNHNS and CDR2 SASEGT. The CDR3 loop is CASSEAGGRNTIYF.

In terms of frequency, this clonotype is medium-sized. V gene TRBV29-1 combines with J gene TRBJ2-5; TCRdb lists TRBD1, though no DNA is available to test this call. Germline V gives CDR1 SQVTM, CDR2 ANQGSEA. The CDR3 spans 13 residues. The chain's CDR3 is CSVGGTGGETQYF.

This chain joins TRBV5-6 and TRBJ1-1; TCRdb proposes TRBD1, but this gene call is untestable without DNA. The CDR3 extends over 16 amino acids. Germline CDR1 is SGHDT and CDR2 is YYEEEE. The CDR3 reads CASSWGTGAVNTEAFF. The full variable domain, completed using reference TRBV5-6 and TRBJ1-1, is DAGVTQSPTHLIKTRGQQVTLRCSPKSGHDTVSWYQQALGQGPQFIFQYYEEEERQRGNFPDRFSGHQFPNYSSELNVNALLLGDSALYLCASSWGTGAVNTEAFFGQGTRLTVV.

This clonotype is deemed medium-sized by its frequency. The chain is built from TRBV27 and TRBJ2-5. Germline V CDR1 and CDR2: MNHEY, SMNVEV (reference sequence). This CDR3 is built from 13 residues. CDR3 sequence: CASSKTKQETQYF.

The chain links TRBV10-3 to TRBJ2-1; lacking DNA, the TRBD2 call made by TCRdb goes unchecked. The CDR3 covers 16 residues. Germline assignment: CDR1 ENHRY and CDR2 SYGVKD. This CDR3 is CAISESSGRGNNEQFF.

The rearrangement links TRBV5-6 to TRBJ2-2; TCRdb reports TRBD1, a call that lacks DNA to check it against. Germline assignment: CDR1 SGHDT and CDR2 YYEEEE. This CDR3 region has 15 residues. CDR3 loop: CASSAGTGVAGELFF. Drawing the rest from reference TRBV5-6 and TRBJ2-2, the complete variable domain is DAGVTQSPTHLIKTRGQQVTLRCSPKSGHDTVSWYQQALGQGPQFIFQYYEEEERQRGNFPDRFSGHQFPNYSSELNVNALLLGDSALYLCASSAGTGVAGELFFGEGSRLTVL.

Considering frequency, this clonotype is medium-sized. The CDR3 spells CASSYSVPWGVFF. The chain has TRBV6-2 or TRBV6-3 and TRBJ2-1; TCRdb names TRBD1, which stays unverified in the absence of DNA. The CDR3 runs to 13 residues. The germline V gene encodes CDR1 MNHEY and CDR2 SVGEGT.

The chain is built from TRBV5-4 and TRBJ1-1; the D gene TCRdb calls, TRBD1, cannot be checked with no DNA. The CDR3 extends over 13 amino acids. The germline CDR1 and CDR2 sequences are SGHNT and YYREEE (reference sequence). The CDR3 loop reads CASSLGGVGEAFF.

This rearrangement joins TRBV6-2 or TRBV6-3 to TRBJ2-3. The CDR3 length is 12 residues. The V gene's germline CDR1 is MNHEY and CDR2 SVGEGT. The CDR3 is CASKSDTDTQYF.

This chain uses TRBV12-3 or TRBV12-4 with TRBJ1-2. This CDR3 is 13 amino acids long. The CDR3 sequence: CASSSFGGGGYTF.